This T cell receptor (beta chain) is drawn from a study of shared clonotypes between healthy human individuals. V lost 0 bases, J lost 2 bases, and 5 bases stayed unmatched. The V gene's germline CDR1 is ENHRY and CDR2 SYGVKD. CDR3 size: 16 residues. Measured with immunoSEQ multiplex PCR; TCRdb has only the in-frame clones, and not every one. The profile covers 2 million to 3 million clones, with around nine tenths appearing a single time and around 0.15% taken by the ten largest. The TCR comes from a man younger than 35 in good health. The V gene is TRBV10-3, the J gene TRBJ2-7, with 9 nucleotides matching TRBD2. The sequencing sample was made of naive CD4+ T cells sorted from blood. Subset reported: CD45RA+ positively selected. The DNA for the CDR3 is TGTGCCATCAGTGAGTCCAGGACTAGCGTCGCCTACGAGCAGTACTTC. Translation gives CAISESRTSVAYEQYF.